These 27 T cell receptor beta chains originate from one sample sequenced in a study of blood T cell repertoires in COVID-19. Data came from immunoSEQ multiplex PCR; TCRdb stores just in-frame clones and leaves some out. This table has fewer than 100,000 clones, around 90% appearing once. Sample: peripheral blood. These receptors all come from an older man with acute or convalescent COVID-19.

This rearrangement joins TRBV5-4 to TRBJ2-7; D perhaps matches TRBD1 (6 bases). Trimming shortened V by 2 bases and J by 5 bases, and 14 bases separated the two germline ends. Germline assignment: CDR1 SGHNT and CDR2 YYREEE (reference sequence). The CDR3 is 14 residues long. In nucleotides, the CDR3 is TGTGCCAGCAGCTTACAGGGAAACTCGCACGAGCAGTACGTC. As protein: CASSLQGNSHEQYV.

The J gene is TRBJ2-7, the V gene TRBV5-6; no clear D. Deletions cut 0 bases from V and 2 bases from J, with 6 bases between. Germline V CDR1 and CDR2: SGHDT, YYEEEE. The CDR3 consists of 13 residues. CDR3 sequence: CASSLGAPYEQYV. The CDR3, as DNA: TGTGCCAGCAGCTTGGGGGCTCCCTACGAGCAGTACGTC.

The V call is TRBV5-1, the J call TRBJ2-1; D is perhaps TRBD2 (6 bases). This CDR3 spans 16 amino acids. Between the trimmed V and J ends, which lost 0 bases and 4 bases, there was a span of 14 bases. Germline V CDR1 and CDR2: SGHRS, YFSETQ. CDR3 nucleotide sequence: TGCGCCAGCAGCTTGGGGGGAGGCGGTATGTACAATGAGCAGTTCTTC. Encoded protein: CASSLGGGGMYNEQFF.

V gene TRBV3-1 (or the pseudogene TRBV3-2) combines with J gene TRBJ2-5, with 9 bases aligning to TRBD2. The germline V gene encodes CDR1 LGHDT and CDR2 YNNKEL (reference sequence). After removal of 1 base from V and 11 bases from J, the junction contained 5 bases not matched to a gene. The CDR3 is 13 residues long. The CDR3 DNA follows: TGTGCCAGCAGCCAAGTGGGCGGGGGGGCTCAGTACTTC. It codes for CASSQVGGGAQYF.

The J gene is TRBJ2-2, the V gene TRBV9, with TRBD1 identical over 9 bases. J lost 2 bases, V lost 4 bases, and 3 bases had no gene match. The CDR3 extends over 15 amino acids. CDR1 and CDR2 (germline): SGDLS, YYNGEE. The CDR3 is CASSFTGGNTGELFF. In DNA, the CDR3 is TGTGCCAGCAGCTTTACAGGGGGCAACACCGGGGAGCTGTTTTTT.

This clone was picked up one time. The rearrangement uses TRBV6-1 and TRBJ1-5; 7 nucleotides align to TRBD1. Germline trimming cut 2 bases from V and 6 bases from J; bases unmatched to any gene: 4. This CDR3 spans 14 amino acids. Germline loops: CDR1 MNHNS, CDR2 SASEGT. CDR3 in amino acids: CASSETGVFQPQHF. CDR3 coding DNA: TGTGCCAGCAGTGAAACAGGGGTGTTTCAGCCCCAGCATTTT.

Only one count was recorded for this clone. V and J are TRBV9 and TRBJ1-6; no reliable D call. In germline, CDR1 is SGDLS, CDR2 YYNGEE. With 0 bases removed from V and 6 bases from J, the gap between germline ends came to 7 bases. This CDR3 is 14 amino acids long. The CDR3 spells CASSVDGRNSPLHF. CDR3 bases: TGTGCCAGCAGCGTAGACGGTCGTAATTCACCCCTCCACTTT. The complete variable domain, with remaining parts taken from reference TRBV9 and TRBJ1-6, reads DSGVTQTPKHLITATGQRVTLRCSPRSGDLSVYWYQQSLDQGLQFLIQYYNGEERAKGNILERFSAQQFPDLHSELNLSSLELGDSALYFCASSVDGRNSPLHFGNGTRLTVT.

The chain couples TRBV19 to TRBJ2-1; 7 bases fit TRBD2. With 3 bases clipped from V and 16 bases from J, the junction kept 12 bases outside the gene matches. The germline gives CDR1 LNHDA, CDR2 SQIVND (reference sequence). The CDR3 runs 13 residues. The DNA for the CDR3 is TGTGCCAGTAGTATGGATGGGGGGGGTCCATCTTTCTTC. It encodes CASSMDGGGPSFF. Together with reference TRBV19 and TRBJ2-1, the CDR3 gives the full variable domain: DGGITQSPKYLFRKEGQNVTLSCEQNLNHDAMYWYRQDPGQGLRLIYYSQIVNDFQKGDIAEGYSVSREKKESFPLTVTSAQKNPTAFYLCASSMDGGGPSFFGPGTRLTVL.

The chain carries TRBV11-2 and TRBJ2-3; TRBD2 might be the D (5 bases). Germline-derived CDR1 and CDR2 are SGHAT and FQNNGV. V lost 2 bases, J lost 5 bases, and 11 bases lay in between. The CDR3 runs 14 residues. The CDR3, as DNA: TGTGCCAGCAGCTTAAGACTACGGGGAGATACGCAGTATTTT. It encodes CASSLRLRGDTQYF.

The rearrangement uses TRBV28 and TRBJ1-4; 9 bases align to TRBD1. The CDR3 is 15 amino acids. The germline V gene encodes CDR1 MDHEN and CDR2 SYDVKM. V trimming: 5 bases; J trimming: 7 bases; junction bases outside the gene matches: 8. CDR3 protein: CASSPLTGGREKLFF. CDR3 in DNA: TGTGCCAGCAGTCCGTTGACAGGGGGTCGTGAAAAACTGTTTTTT.

The chain has TRBV18 and TRBJ2-1; tentative D call: TRBD2 (6 bases). V shed 0 bases and J shed 6 bases, with 12 bases lying between them. The CDR3 spans 15 residues. Germline-derived CDR1 and CDR2 are KGHSH and LQKENI. CDR3 sequence: CASSPPRGGSNEQFF. The CDR3 region has the DNA TGTGCCAGCTCACCACCGCGGGGAGGAAGCAATGAGCAGTTCTTC.

The chain couples TRBV5-1 to TRBJ1-1; TRBD1 matches at 8 bases. J gave up 4 bases and V 2 bases, and 13 bases lay outside the gene matches. The germline V gene has CDR1 SGHRS and CDR2 YFSETQ. The CDR3 loop spans 17 amino acids. CDR3 sequence (DNA): TGCGCCAGCAGCTTTTTAATGGGGGGACAGGTCCGCACTGAAGCTTTCTTT. It specifies CASSFLMGGQVRTEAFF.

A few counts support this clone. The chain's CDR3 is CASSLSAGRGTGELFF. The CDR3 bases are TGCGCCAGCAGCTTGAGTGCGGGGAGGGGCACCGGGGAGCTGTTTTTT. The chain has TRBV5-1 and TRBJ2-2; 7 nucleotides align to TRBD2. Germline loops: CDR1 SGHRS, CDR2 YFSETQ. Germline trimming cut 1 base from V and 4 bases from J; bases unmatched to any gene: 7. CDR3 size: 16 residues.

The J gene is TRBJ1-3, the V gene TRBV28; 7 bases match TRBD1. CDR3 length: 15 residues. Germline-derived CDR1 and CDR2 are MDHEN and SYDVKM. Trimming took 4 bases from V and 2 from J; bases not matched to a gene: 5. The CDR3 nucleotides are TGTGCCAGCAGTTCCCAGGACAGGCCTGGAAACACCATATATTTT. This translates into CASSSQDRPGNTIYF.

V gene TRBV4-1 combines with J gene TRBJ2-6, with 9 bases fitting TRBD1. Germline values: CDR1 MGHRA, CDR2 YSYEKL. CDR3 length: 20 residues. The trim removed 0 bases at V and 0 bases at J, leaving 9 bases unmatched. CDR3 bases: TGCGCCAGCAGCCAAGATGTTGAAGGGACAGGGTTCTCTGGGGCCAACGTCCTGACTTTC. Its translation: CASSQDVEGTGFSGANVLTF.

The chain has TRBV5-6 and TRBJ2-3; D uncertain. Germline V gene data show CDR1 as SGHDT and CDR2 as YYEEEE. The ends were cut back, 3 bases at V and 4 bases at J, with 9 bases in the middle. This CDR3 has 13 residues. The CDR3, as DNA: TGTGCCAGCAGCTCCCCGGGTTCAGATACGCAGTATTTT. It encodes CASSSPGSDTQYF.

This chain connects TRBV28 to TRBJ1-1; 8 bases fit TRBD1. V was pared by 9 bases and J by 1 base, with 10 bases of the junction left unmatched. CDR3 length: 15 residues. The germline CDR1 and CDR2 sequences are MDHEN and SYDVKM. The CDR3 loop is CASRQTGTGNTEAFF. CDR3 nucleotides: TGTGCCAGTCGCCAAACCGGGACAGGGAACACTGAAGCTTTCTTT.

V is TRBV7-8 and J is TRBJ2-1; D remains ambiguous. The CDR3 loop spans 13 amino acids. Germline V gene data show CDR1 as SGHVS and CDR2 as FQNEAQ. V lost 1 base and J lost 1, with 2 bases in between. The CDR3 is CASSLVSYNEQFF. The CDR3 nucleotides are TGTGCCAGCAGCTTAGTATCCTACAATGAGCAGTTCTTC.

J is TRBJ2-7 and V is TRBV2; 9 bases fit TRBD2. From germline, CDR1 is SNHLY and CDR2 FYNNEI. The CDR3 is made up of 15 amino acids. J gave up 2 bases and V 4 bases, and 6 bases lay outside the gene matches. DNA of the CDR3: TGTGCCAGCAGTGCCGGGCGGGGGGGCCCCTACGAGCAGTACTTC. This gives the protein CASSAGRGGPYEQYF.

The chain has TRBV5-5 and TRBJ1-1; 8 bases match TRBD1. The CDR3 spans 13 residues. J was trimmed by 6 bases and V by 4 bases; bases with no gene match: 5. CDR1 and CDR2 from the germline V gene are SGHKS and YYEKEE (reference sequence). The CDR3 coding sequence is TGTGCCAGCAGCGGACAGGGAGTGCCTGAAGCTTTCTTT. The encoded protein is CASSGQGVPEAFF.

This clone was seen once. Other nucleotide sequences in the sample specify the same CDR3. The chain uses TRBV29-1 and TRBJ1-1, with 7 nucleotides matching TRBD1. Germline CDR1 is SQVTM and CDR2 is ANQGSEA. With 7 bases clipped from V and 3 bases from J, the junction kept 8 bases outside the gene matches. The CDR3 extends over 13 amino acids. DNA of the CDR3: TGCAGCGGCCACAGGGGCCCGGACACTGAAGCTTTCTTT. Translated, it gives CSGHRGPDTEAFF.

V usage is TRBV7-9 and J usage is TRBJ1-6; 8 bases fit TRBD1. V dropped 5 bases and J dropped 0; count of bases not matched to a gene: 12. This CDR3 has 19 amino acids. Germline V lookup: CDR1 SEHNR, CDR2 FQNEAQ (reference sequence). CDR3 in DNA: TGTGCCAGCAGCCGTTCAGGGGGCGGATTGAGCTCCTATAATTCACCCCTCCACTTT. Its protein is CASSRSGGGLSSYNSPLHF.

The V call is TRBV6-1, the J call TRBJ1-5, with D tentatively TRBD1 (5 bases). Germline V gives CDR1 MNHNS, CDR2 SASEGT. V lost 2 bases and J 7 bases, leaving 12 bases between the germline ends. The CDR3 length is 14 residues. CDR3 residues: CASSETGGRQPQHF. The DNA of the CDR3 is TGTGCCAGCAGTGAAACGGGGGGTCGACAGCCCCAGCATTTT.

V is TRBV11-3 and J is TRBJ1-5, with TRBD1 matching over 8 bases. J gave up 11 bases and V 8 bases, and 17 bases lay outside the gene matches. Germline loops: CDR1 SGHNT, CDR2 YENEEA. The CDR3 sequence is 15 residues long. The CDR3 nucleotides read TGTGCCAGCGGAAAGACAGGGGTGGAAAAGGAGGCCCAGCATTTT. As protein: CASGKTGVEKEAQHF.

This chain connects TRBV6-5 to TRBJ1-2; 9 nucleotides align to TRBD1. Germline V lookup: CDR1 MNHEY, CDR2 SVGAGI. Trimming cost V 4 bases and J 1 base; bases outside gene matches: 4. The CDR3 loop spans 15 amino acids. CDR3 sequence: CASSLGQGFNYGYTF. DNA of the CDR3: TGTGCCAGCAGTTTGGGACAGGGTTTTAACTATGGCTACACCTTC.

The rearrangement links TRBV6-1 to TRBJ1-2; D is unresolved. Trimming stripped 0 bases from V and 4 bases from J, with 9 bases between. This CDR3 has 14 amino acids. Germline loops: CDR1 MNHNS, CDR2 SASEGT. The CDR3 sequence is CASSEAVGTYGYTF. Here the CDR3 DNA reads TGTGCCAGCAGTGAAGCGGTGGGCACCTATGGCTACACCTTC.

This clone was detected only a few times. J is TRBJ2-1 and V is TRBV7-2, with 8 bases lining up with TRBD2. J was trimmed by 4 bases and V by 4 bases; bases with no gene match: 6. The CDR3 consists of 15 residues. Germline V gives CDR1 SGHTA, CDR2 FQGNSA. As DNA, the CDR3 is TGTGCCAGCAGCTCAGTGCGGGGGGTTTACAATGAGCAGTTCTTC. It is translated as CASSSVRGVYNEQFF.